The 32 T cell receptor beta chains presented below share a single source sample, sequenced in a study of blood T cells in healthy people across ages. The authors ran a second PCR of roughly 6 to 12 cycles using a sample-barcoded 5' primer and a J-beta primer mix. TCRdb re-derived calls from the 5' RACE reads in MiXCR, one entry per CDR3 protein. The table has around 820,000 distinct CDR3 sequences, 20% to 30% seen once. These data are also associated with another study on T cells of mothers and their children.

Sequencing was done on a sample of blood. These receptors came from a boy aged 5-17 years in good health.

The CDR3 is CASSFTSQGGGYGYTF. CDR3 coding DNA: TGTGCCAGCAGCTTCACCTCACAGGGCGGTGGATATGGCTACACCTTC. The V and J genes are TRBV7-2 and TRBJ1-2, with D maybe TRBD1 (6 bases). The germline gives CDR1 SGHTA, CDR2 FQGNSA. This CDR3 region has 16 residues. V was shortened by 3 bases and J by 5 bases, with 19 bases between the two germline ends.

This clonotype was recorded at least ten times. V gene TRBV20-1 combines with J gene TRBJ2-7, with 10 positions matching TRBD2. Trimming removed 6 bases from V and 9 bases from J; junction bases left unmatched: 17. CDR1 is DFQATT and CDR2 is SNEGSKA in the germline V gene (reference sequence). The CDR3 extends over 15 amino acids. The CDR3: CSARTSSGSKGVQYF. The CDR3 coding sequence is TGCAGTGCGCGGACCTCTAGCGGGAGCAAGGGTGTGCAGTACTTC.

This chain links TRBV4-3 with TRBJ2-7; perhaps D is TRBD1 or TRBD2 (5 bases each). This CDR3 is 15 amino acids long. The V gene's germline CDR1 is LGHNA and CDR2 YSLEER. Trimming cost V 4 bases and J 3 bases, with 16 bases left between them. Here the CDR3 DNA reads TGCGCCAGCAGCCCCCAAGACAGAGGGTACTACGAGCAGTACTTC. Protein: CASSPQDRGYYEQYF.

The chain has TRBV3-1 and TRBJ2-5; the D gene is possibly TRBD2 (6 bases). The J call may be incorrect, as the DNA end agrees better with TRBJ2-7. The CDR3 has 17 residues. Germline values: CDR1 LGHDT, CDR2 YNNKEL (reference sequence). CDR3 protein: CASSRLPSGVGSYEQYF. CDR3 in DNA: TGTGCCAGCAGCCGACTACCGTCGGGGGTAGGTTCCTACGAGCAGTACTTC.

This rearrangement joins TRBV5-4 to TRBJ2-3; 7 nucleotides match TRBD2. The CDR3 sequence is 15 residues long. After removal of 4 bases from V and 4 bases from J, the junction contained 9 bases not matched to a gene. Looked up from germline, CDR1 is SGHNT and CDR2 is YYREEE (reference sequence). The chain's CDR3 is CASSPEGEGPDTQYF. CDR3 nucleotide sequence: TGTGCCAGCAGCCCCGAAGGGGAGGGACCAGATACGCAGTATTTT.

This clonotype was observed a few times. CDR3 DNA: TGTGCCAGCGGGTTTACCGGGGTGACCGGGGAGCTGTTTTTT. Translated, it gives CASGFTGVTGELFF. The chain joins TRBV28 to TRBJ2-2, with D perhaps TRBD2 (5 bases). V lost 8 bases to trimming and J lost 5 bases, with 15 bases between them. CDR1 and CDR2 (germline): MDHEN, SYDVKM. The CDR3 is 14 residues long. Looking up the rest from reference TRBV28 and TRBJ2-2 gives the full variable domain: DVKVTQSSRYLVKRTGEKVFLECVQDMDHENMFWYRQDPGLGLRLIYFSYDVKMKEKGDIPEGYSVSREKKERFSLILESASTNQTSMYLCASGFTGVTGELFFGEGSRLTVL.

The genes are TRBV28 and TRBJ2-1, with 7 bases lining up with TRBD1. The DNA matches TRBJ2-7 better at its end, which makes the J call doubtful. CDR3 length equals 14 residues. CDR1 MDHEN and CDR2 SYDVKM come from the germline V gene. CDR3 residues: CASSDRMRSYEQYF. CDR3 DNA: TGTGCCAGCTCGGACAGGATGCGTTCCTACGAGCAGTACTTC.

This clonotype was detected only a few times. This chain links TRBV7-9 with TRBJ2-1; D not resolved. The J call is doubtful: the DNA matches TRBJ2-7 better. The CDR3 length is 13 residues. Looked up from germline, CDR1 is SEHNR and CDR2 is FQNEAQ (reference sequence). CDR3 DNA: TGTGCCAGCAGCTTCCCCGGCCACTACGAGCAGTACTTC. Encoded protein: CASSFPGHYEQYF.

This clonotype came up a few times. This chain connects TRBV27 to TRBJ2-7, with D perhaps matching TRBD2 (6 bases). The DNA end is more similar to TRBJ2-1, so the J call may be wrong. CDR1 is MNHEY, CDR2 SMNVEV, per germline (reference sequence). This CDR3 has 14 amino acids. The CDR3 protein is CASSLQGGFNEQFF. The CDR3 DNA follows: TGTGCCAGCAGTTTACAGGGAGGTTTTAATGAGCAGTTCTTC.

This clonotype was recorded a few times. The genes are TRBV24-1 and TRBJ2-5, with D perhaps matching TRBD1 or TRBD2 (5 bases each). Trimming took 3 bases from V and 3 from J, leaving 16 bases between them. From germline, CDR1 is KGHDR and CDR2 SFDVKD. The CDR3 totals 16 residues. The CDR3 sequence is CATSDPRGSKKETQYF. As DNA, the CDR3 is TGTGCCACCAGTGATCCCCGGGGCAGCAAAAAAGAGACCCAGTACTTC.

This clonotype was seen more than once but under ten times. V and J are TRBV9 and TRBJ2-3; possibly TRBD1 for D (6 bases). V was shortened by 7 bases and J by 2 bases, with 26 bases between the two germline ends. This CDR3 is 18 amino acids long. CDR1 and CDR2 from the germline V gene are SGDLS and YYNGEE. The CDR3 region is CASASFGGGTYLTDTQYF. CDR3 DNA sequence: TGTGCCAGCGCCTCCTTCGGCGGTGGGACATACCTCACAGATACGCAGTATTTT.

This chain links TRBV23-1 with TRBJ1-4; no reliable D call. TRBV23-1 is an open reading frame, and its role is uncertain. With 4 bases removed from V and 8 bases from J, the gap between germline ends came to 14 bases. The length of the CDR3 is 14 residues. The DNA for the CDR3 is TGCGCCAGCAGTCTAACTGCTTCAGGCGAAAAACTGTTTTTT. Protein product: CASSLTASGEKLFF.

This clonotype was seen a handful of times. The chain has TRBV14 and TRBJ1-2; D not certain. V was clipped by 0 bases and J by 3 bases, with 17 bases between them. Germline V gene sequence: CDR1 SGHDN, CDR2 FVKESK. The CDR3 contains 17 residues. CDR3 coding DNA: TGTGCCAGCAGCCAAGAACTATACGGAGACGGGGACTATGGCTACACCTTC. Its protein product is CASSQELYGDGDYGYTF.

The chain employs TRBV6-2 or TRBV6-3 and TRBJ1-5; possible D gene TRBD1, 6 bases. With 5 bases removed from V and 1 base from J, the gap between germline ends came to 15 bases. The germline CDR1 and CDR2 sequences are MNHEY and SVGEGT. This CDR3 is built from 16 residues. This CDR3 is CASSQSRGASNQPQHF. CDR3 coding DNA: TGTGCCAGCAGTCAGTCGAGGGGGGCGAGCAATCAGCCCCAGCATTTT.

The chain has TRBV20-1 and TRBJ2-1; D remains ambiguous. Trimming removed 5 bases at V and 5 bases at J, with 7 bases between. CDR1 DFQATT and CDR2 SNEGSKA come from the germline V gene (reference sequence). CDR3 length equals 11 residues. This CDR3 reads CSASRDNEQFF. CDR3 nucleotides: TGCAGTGCTTCTCGGGACAATGAGCAGTTCTTC.

This CDR3 is CSARERLHYNSPLHF. As DNA, the CDR3 is TGCAGTGCTAGGGAAAGGCTTCACTATAATTCACCCCTCCACTTT. This rearrangement joins TRBV20-1 to TRBJ1-6; no definite D call. The germline gives CDR1 DFQATT, CDR2 SNEGSKA (reference sequence). The CDR3 contains 15 residues. The V gene lost 3 bases and the J gene lost 3 bases, with 12 bases spanning the gap.

There are many counts of this clonotype. The chain employs TRBV11-1 and TRBJ1-2; D is unclear. Per germline, CDR1 SGHAT and CDR2 FQDESV (reference sequence). V was pared by 5 bases and J by 3 bases, with 16 bases between. The CDR3 runs 15 residues. DNA for the CDR3: TGTGCCAGCAGCGCAGCCGGGAGAGGCTACTATGGCTACACCTTC. Translating it yields CASSAAGRGYYGYTF.

The J gene is TRBJ1-5, the V gene TRBV28; 10 nucleotides line up with TRBD1. J lost 6 bases, V lost 6 bases, and 8 bases had no gene match. The CDR3 is 15 amino acids. From germline, CDR1 is MDHEN and CDR2 SYDVKM. DNA for the CDR3: TGTGCCAGCAGCAACCCCGGGACAGGGGCTCAGCCCCAGCATTTT. Residues: CASSNPGTGAQPQHF.

Of note for this clonotype: A much larger clone is a single base away; this may be a read error. The chain is built from TRBV7-9 and TRBJ2-4; TRBD1 agrees at 9 bases. Looked up from germline, CDR1 is SEHNR and CDR2 is FQNEAQ (reference sequence). The CDR3 is made up of 17 amino acids. The CDR3 protein is CANSTQGQGVSKNIQYF. The CDR3 DNA is TGTGCCAACAGCACCCAGGGACAGGGAGTATCCAAAAACATTCAGTACTTC.

This clonotype has a handful of counts. The chain has TRBV20-1 and TRBJ2-2; 10 bases line up with TRBD2. The CDR3 totals 16 residues. Germline V lookup: CDR1 DFQATT, CDR2 SNEGSKA (reference sequence). V was pared by 5 bases and J by 0 bases, with 6 bases of the junction left unmatched. This CDR3 is CSAPTSGAANTGELFF. Here the CDR3 DNA reads TGCAGTGCTCCCACTAGCGGGGCTGCGAACACCGGGGAGCTGTTTTTT.

V and J are TRBV12-3 or TRBV12-4 and TRBJ2-7; D might be TRBD1 or TRBD2, each matching 6 bases. Trimming pared 5 bases from V and 0 bases from J, leaving 17 bases between. CDR3 length: 16 residues. CDR3 bases: TGTGCCAGCAGTCCGGGGGCAGGGAGGAGCTCCTACGAGCAGTACTTC. Amino acid sequence: CASSPGAGRSSYEQYF.

This clonotype turned up a few times. The chain has TRBV4-1 and TRBJ1-1; D ambiguous. Trimming removed 3 bases from V and 0 bases from J, with 8 bases in between. From germline, CDR1 is MGHRA and CDR2 YSYEKL. The CDR3 is 14 amino acids. CDR3 sequence reads: CASSQADLNTEAFF. CDR3 in DNA: TGCGCCAGCAGCCAGGCGGACCTGAACACTGAAGCTTTCTTT.

V is TRBV28 and J is TRBJ1-5, with D maybe TRBD1 (6 bases). Germline V CDR1 and CDR2: MDHEN, SYDVKM. The CDR3 covers 15 residues. V shed 6 bases and J shed 4 bases, with 16 bases lying between them. The CDR3 DNA reads as TGTGCCAGCAGCCAACCCGGACAGTCGAATCAGCCCCAGCATTTT. It specifies CASSQPGQSNQPQHF.

This clonotype appeared a few times. The chain couples TRBV7-3 to TRBJ1-1; D might be TRBD1 (6 bases). V dropped 6 bases and J dropped 5 bases, with 13 bases sitting between them. The CDR3 is 13 residues long. Germline loops: CDR1 SGHTA, CDR2 FQGTGA. CDR3 loop: CASSNQGNTEAFF. Written as DNA, the CDR3 is TGTGCCAGCAGTAATCAGGGGAATACTGAAGCTTTCTTT. Drawing the rest from reference TRBV7-3 and TRBJ1-1, the complete variable domain is GAGVSQTPSNKVTEKGKYVELRCDPISGHTALYWYRQSLGQGPEFLIYFQGTGAADDSGLPNDRFFAVRPEGSVSTLKIQRTERGDSAVYLCASSNQGNTEAFFGQGTRLTVV.

V usage is TRBV4-1 and J usage is TRBJ2-2; D uncertain. The CDR3 has 15 amino acids. Germline V gene data show CDR1 as MGHRA and CDR2 as YSYEKL. Trimming cost V 0 bases and J 6 bases, with 11 bases left between them. The CDR3 DNA sequence: TGCGCCAGCAGCCAAGAAGAGTTATCCGCCGGGGAGCTGTTTTTT. Its translation is CASSQEELSAGELFF.

This clonotype was observed once. V gene TRBV30 combines with J gene TRBJ2-7; 7 bases line up with TRBD1. CDR1 and CDR2 (germline): GTSNPN, SVGIG (reference sequence). With 8 bases clipped from V and 5 bases from J, the junction kept 12 bases outside the gene matches. This CDR3 is built from 13 residues. In DNA, the CDR3 is TGTGCCAGCTTCCGAGACAGGGTGGACGAGCAGTACTTC. This codes for CASFRDRVDEQYF.

This clonotype was detected many times. This chain joins TRBV7-2 and TRBJ2-7, with 10 bases fitting TRBD2. The CDR3 has 14 residues. V gave up 5 bases and J gave up 6 bases; unmatched junction bases: 7. From germline, CDR1 is SGHTA and CDR2 FQGNSA. The CDR3 DNA sequence: TGTGCCAGCAGCCCCGGTCTAGCGGGGGCCGAGCAGTACTTC. As protein: CASSPGLAGAEQYF.

This clonotype showed up just a few times. The rearrangement joins TRBV6-5 to TRBJ1-6; D is perhaps TRBD1 (5 bases). CDR1 and CDR2 from the germline V gene are MNHEY and SVGAGI. This CDR3 has 11 amino acids. V lost 8 bases and J lost 14, with 13 bases in between. In DNA form, the CDR3 reads TGTGCCAGCGCGGGCCGGGGGGCCCTCCACTTT. This gives the protein CASAGRGALHF.

The V call is TRBV21-1, the J call TRBJ2-1; TRBD2, the table's D call, lacks a check against the DNA. TRBV21-1 is deemed a pseudogene. The CDR3 covers 21 residues. In DNA, the CDR3 is TGTGCCAGCAGCAAAAGAGGATGGGACTGCCCCAGTGTCTTCCCATACAATGAGCAGTTCTTC. Translation gives CASSKRGWDCPSVFPYNEQFF.

J is TRBJ2-3 and V is TRBV19, with a weak D call TRBD1 (5 bases). Germline CDR1 is LNHDA and CDR2 is SQIVND (reference sequence). The CDR3 totals 17 residues. Between the trimmed V and J ends, which lost 0 bases and 5 bases, there was a span of 18 bases. CDR3 DNA sequence: TGTGCCAGTAGTATAGAGGTTCAGGGCACGTTTGGAGATACGCAGTATTTT. It specifies CASSIEVQGTFGDTQYF.

This clonotype was counted many times. V gene TRBV7-9 combines with J gene TRBJ2-7; D not certain. V was trimmed by 5 bases and J by 0 bases, leaving 5 bases between them. Per germline, CDR1 SEHNR and CDR2 FQNEAQ (reference sequence). The CDR3 covers 12 residues. The CDR3 DNA reads as TGTGCCAGCAGCCCCCTCTCCTACGAGCAGTACTTC. Translated: CASSPLSYEQYF.

The chain carries TRBV27 and TRBJ2-4, with D hard to call. The CDR3 loop spans 14 amino acids. Trimming shortened V by 4 bases and J by 0 bases, and 7 bases separated the two germline ends. Germline CDR1 MNHEY, CDR2 SMNVEV (reference sequence). Here the CDR3 DNA reads TGTGCCAGCAGTTACCTGCTAGCCAAAAACATTCAGTACTTC. It translates to CASSYLLAKNIQYF.